One and the same sample provided the 8 T cell receptor beta chains below, sequenced in a study of T cell responses to AZD1222 COVID-19 vaccine. The assay was immunoSEQ multiplex PCR, and TCRdb's table has in-frame clones only and misses some. The sample lists tens of thousands of clones, about 86% occurring once. Source: peripheral blood, taken 28 days after the second AZD1222 dose. The receptors originated from an adult who received the AZD1222 COVID-19 vaccine.

This clone was detected only once. The V and J genes are TRBV19 and TRBJ2-7; 10 nucleotides agree with TRBD2. V gave up 6 bases and J gave up 5 bases; unmatched junction bases: 13. CDR3 length equals 16 residues. The germline CDR1 and CDR2 sequences are LNHDA and SQIVND (reference sequence). The CDR3 DNA reads TGTGCCAGTAGAGAGACAGCGGGAGGGAATCTCCACGAGCAGTACTTC. Translating gives CASRETAGGNLHEQYF.

This rearrangement joins TRBV30 to TRBJ2-4; the match to TRBD1 covers 7 bases. Losses at the gene ends were 4 bases for V and 9 bases for J; bases not matched to a gene: 12. The CDR3 totals 14 residues. From germline, CDR1 is GTSNPN and CDR2 SVGIG (reference sequence). The CDR3 reads CAWTSPDRRGIQYF. The CDR3 DNA reads as TGTGCCTGGACGTCTCCGGACAGGAGAGGCATTCAGTACTTC. The full variable domain, rest sourced from reference TRBV30 and TRBJ2-4, is SQTIHQWPATLVQPVGSPLSLECTVEGTSNPNLYWYRQAAGRGLQLLFYSVGIGQISSEVPQNLSASRPQDRQFILSSKKLLLSDSGFYLCAWTSPDRRGIQYFGAGTRLSVL.

V gene TRBV5-4 combines with J gene TRBJ1-1; D unclear. The CDR3 consists of 15 residues. The germline V and J ends were trimmed by 4 bases and 0 bases, with 13 bases remaining between them. Germline V gene data show CDR1 as SGHNT and CDR2 as YYREEE (reference sequence). Written as DNA, the CDR3 is TGTGCCAGCAGCCCGTGGCGGAGAATGAACACTGAAGCTTTCTTT. Translated: CASSPWRRMNTEAFF.

The gene calls are TRBV5-1 and TRBJ2-2; a weak D match, TRBD1 (6 bases). With 4 bases removed from V and 5 bases from J, the gap between germline ends came to 15 bases. The CDR3 consists of 15 residues. Germline-derived CDR1 and CDR2 are SGHRS and YFSETQ. CDR3 in amino acids: CASSQVTGWTGELFF. CDR3 sequence (DNA): TGCGCCAGCAGCCAAGTAACAGGGTGGACCGGGGAGCTGTTTTTT.

V and J are TRBV27 and TRBJ2-3, with D tentatively TRBD1 or TRBD2 (5 bases each). CDR1 and CDR2 from the germline V gene are MNHEY and SMNVEV (reference sequence). The V end was cut by 7 bases, the J end by 8 bases, with 22 bases between. CDR3 length: 15 residues. The CDR3 DNA follows: TGTGCCAGCAAACCCGGGTTTGGGACCTCGGGTACGCAGTATTTT. It specifies CASKPGFGTSGTQYF.

A single count supports this clone. This chain connects TRBV14 to TRBJ2-7; D is unclear. CDR1 and CDR2 (germline): SGHDN, FVKESK. This CDR3 contains 17 residues. The ends were cut back, 4 bases at V and 6 bases at J, with 25 bases in the middle. The CDR3 loop is CASSPSPRAHPLSEQYF. The CDR3 DNA reads as TGTGCCAGCAGCCCAAGTCCCCGGGCCCATCCCCTCTCCGAGCAGTACTTC.

V usage is TRBV5-1 and J usage is TRBJ2-2, with 10 bases that match TRBD2. Per the germline V gene, CDR1 is SGHRS and CDR2 is YFSETQ. CDR3 length: 17 residues. J gave up 4 bases and V 4 bases, and 10 bases lay outside the gene matches. CDR3 bases: TGCGCCAGCAGCCCCTTTAAGCGGGGGGGAATCACCGGGGAGCTGTTTTTT. It translates to CASSPFKRGGITGELFF.

V gene TRBV28 combines with J gene TRBJ1-1; TRBD1 agrees at 10 bases. CDR3 size: 14 residues. The junction had 9 bases not matched to a gene; V was cut back by 8 bases and J by 6 bases. Germline lookup yields CDR1 MDHEN and CDR2 SYDVKM. DNA for the CDR3: TGTGCCAGCGTGCGACAGGGGGCCTCGCCTGAAGCTTTCTTT. Its protein is CASVRQGASPEAFF.